This T cell receptor beta chain came from a study of blood T cell repertoires in COVID-19. Study background: COVID-19 samples from acute and convalescent phases originated in the United States, Italy and Spain. Nucleic acid was either cDNA or gDNA, and it came from T cells, B-cell-depleted T cells, or PBMCs.

CDR1 is SEHNR and CDR2 is FQNEAQ in the germline V gene (reference sequence). V gave up 4 bases and J gave up 10 bases; unmatched junction bases: 9. This CDR3 has 15 amino acids. Original data processing: By means of reference gene primer amplification, nucleated cell counts were estimated. Profiling relied on immunoSEQ multiplex PCR, and the TCRdb table lists in-frame clones only, not all of them. The D gene and trimming were derived from the DNA, and the V and J assignments and clone size from that table. The table shows a few hundred thousand clones, with roughly 86% occurring only once. The specimen sequenced was peripheral blood. The TCR originated in a woman in her fifties or sixties with acute or convalescent COVID-19. This chain uses TRBV7-9 with TRBJ2-1, with 11 bases matching TRBD1. CDR3 DNA sequence: TGTGCCAGCAGCTGGACAGGGGGCCCCTCGGAAGAGCAGTTCTTC. This codes for CASSWTGGPSEEQFF. Full variable domain (missing parts from reference TRBV7-9 and TRBJ2-1): DTGVSQNPRHKITKRGQNVTFRCDPISEHNRLYWYRQTLGQGPEFLTYFQNEAQLEKSRLLSDRFSAERPKGSFSTLEIQRTEQGDSAMYLCASSWTGGPSEEQFFGPGTRLTVL.